The subject of this entry is one T cell receptor (beta chain). The data were obtained in a study of blood T cell repertoires in COVID-19. This table comes from immunoSEQ multiplex PCR, and its TCRdb copy is limited to in-frame clones, with some not included. The data show tens of thousands of clones, around nine tenths seen once. Germline V gene sequence: CDR1 MNHEY, CDR2 SVGEGT. Germline trimming cut 2 bases from V and 7 bases from J; bases unmatched to any gene: 8. The CDR3 has 15 amino acids. The chain joins TRBV6-2 or TRBV6-3 to TRBJ2-3, with TRBD2 matching 8 bases. The source is a woman between 70 and 85 years old with active COVID-19. Specimen: peripheral blood. The CDR3 region has the DNA TGTGCCAGCAGTTACCCCGGGGGGGCCAGCCATACGCAGTATTTT. It specifies CASSYPGGASHTQYF.